This TCR beta chain comes out of a study of blood T cell repertoires in COVID-19. On the study more broadly: COVID-19 samples from acute and convalescent phases originated in the United States, Italy and Spain. PBMCs, B-cell-depleted T cells, or T cells were the source of the cDNA or gDNA that made up the material.

Authors' methods: Amplification of reference gene primers provided the estimated nucleated cell counts. Measured with immunoSEQ multiplex PCR; TCRdb has only the in-frame clones, and not every one. V and J calls and clone size are those listed in that table; D and trimming were worked out from the DNA. The sample has some 130,000 clones, more than 75% seen once; the top ten hold approximately 2%. The sample consisted of peripheral blood. This receptor was identified in a man in his sixties or seventies with active COVID-19.

CDR3: CASRIDRGNTEAFF. The CDR3 nucleotides are TGTGCCAGCAGAATTGACAGGGGGAACACTGAAGCTTTCTTT. This chain connects TRBV6-4 to TRBJ1-1; TRBD1 matches 8 bases. The length of the CDR3 is 14 residues. J gave up 1 base and V 6 bases, and 4 bases lay outside the gene matches. Germline loops: CDR1 MRHNA, CDR2 SNTAGT.